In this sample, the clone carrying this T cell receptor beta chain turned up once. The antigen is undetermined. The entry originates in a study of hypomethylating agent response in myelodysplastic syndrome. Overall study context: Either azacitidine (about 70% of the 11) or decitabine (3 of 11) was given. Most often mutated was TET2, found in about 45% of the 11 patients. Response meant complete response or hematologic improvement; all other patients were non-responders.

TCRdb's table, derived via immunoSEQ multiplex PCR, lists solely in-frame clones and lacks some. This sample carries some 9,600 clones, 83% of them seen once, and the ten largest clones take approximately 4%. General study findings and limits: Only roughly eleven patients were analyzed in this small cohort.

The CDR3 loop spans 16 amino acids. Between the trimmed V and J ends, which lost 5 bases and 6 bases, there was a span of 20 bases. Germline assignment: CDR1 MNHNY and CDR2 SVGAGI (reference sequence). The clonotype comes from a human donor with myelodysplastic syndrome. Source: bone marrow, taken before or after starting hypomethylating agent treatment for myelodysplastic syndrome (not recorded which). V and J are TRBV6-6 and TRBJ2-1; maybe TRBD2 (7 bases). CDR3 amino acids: CASSGTGREFLNEQFF. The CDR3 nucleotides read TGTGCCAGCAGTGGAACAGGGAGGGAATTCCTCAATGAGCAGTTCTTC.